These T cell receptor beta chains were read from a single sample in a study of beta chain features in type 1 diabetes. The table came from immunoSEQ multiplex PCR; TCRdb's copy has only in-frame clones and leaves some out. The sample carries 450,000 to 550,000 clones, approximately 30% recorded once. Input material: naive CD4+ T cells from blood. The receptors were gathered from a man younger than 35 in good health. Each CDR3 is given with its conserved first and last residue. D genes are given only for firm matches. Part of the rows lack a size; the others show once, few, many or a class for expanded clones.

>TRBV7-2|14|NA|TRBJ2-1|few
TGTGCCAGCAGCTTTCTTTCGACATTCAATGAGCAGTTCTTC
CASSFLSTFNEQFF
>TRBV30|12|NA|TRBJ1-2|NA
TGTGCCTGGAGAGGCAGGTCCTATGGCTACACCTTC
CAWRGRSYGYTF
>TRBV19|16|TRBD2|TRBJ2-1|few
TGTGCCAGCGGGGTGGACGGGAGGGCTTTCCTCAATGAGCAGTTCTTC
CASGVDGRAFLNEQFF
>TRBV10-3|13|NA|TRBJ2-1|NA
TGTGCCATTGGACGGGACTCCTACAATGAGCAGTTCTTC
CAIGRDSYNEQFF
>TRBV5-4|16|TRBD2|TRBJ2-3|few
TGTGCCAGCAGCTTGGCGTCGGGAGGGCCGACAGATACGCAGTATTTT
CASSLASGGPTDTQYF
>TRBV29-1|12|NA|TRBJ2-1|NA
TGCAGCGTTGTTTCGGGAGACGGTGAGCAGTTCTTC
CSVVSGDGEQFF
>TRBV30|12|NA|TRBJ1-1|few
TGTGCCTGGAGTGTAGTAGCCACTGAAGCTTTCTTT
CAWSVVATEAFF
>TRBV7-2|13|NA|TRBJ2-7|NA
TGTGCCAGCAGCTTAGGACAGTTCTACGAGCAGTACTTC
CASSLGQFYEQYF
>TRBV11-2|17|TRBD2|TRBJ2-3|few
TGTGCCAGCAGCTTAGTTGGGGGGACTATCAGCACAGATACGCAGTATTTT
CASSLVGGTISTDTQYF
>TRBV30|14|TRBD2|TRBJ2-3|NA
TGTGCCTTATCCGGGACTACATTCACAGATACGCAGTATTTT
CALSGTTFTDTQYF
>TRBV6-5|12|NA|TRBJ2-5|NA
TGTGCCAGCGGTAGAAGTAGGGAGACCCAGTACTTC
CASGRSRETQYF
>TRBV4-2|16|TRBD2|TRBJ2-1|few
TGTGCCAGCAGCCAAGCGAGCGGGAGAAGGGACAATGAGCAGTTCTTC
CASSQASGRRDNEQFF
>TRBV29-1|14|NA|TRBJ2-1|few
TGCAGCTACTCTCGGCCGCCTAACTACAATGAGCAGTTCTTC
CSYSRPPNYNEQFF
>TRBV7-9|16|TRBD2|TRBJ2-5|NA
TGTGCCAGCAGCTTCGCGGCTAGCGGGATTTTGGAGACCCAGTACTTC
CASSFAASGILETQYF
>TRBV5-4|14|NA|TRBJ2-7|NA
TGTGCCAGCAGCCTGGACCGGTTCTCCTACGAGCAGTACTTC
CASSLDRFSYEQYF
>TRBV29-1|11|NA|TRBJ2-1|few
TGCAGCGTTGAAGACCGGGATGAGCAGTTCTTC
CSVEDRDEQFF
>TRBV28|16|TRBD1|TRBJ2-3|NA
TGTGCCAGCAGTACCCGACAGGGGCCGGGCACAGATACGCAGTATTTT
CASSTRQGPGTDTQYF
>TRBV5-1|14|NA|TRBJ2-2|once
TGCGCCAGCAGCTTGGCCGGTAGCACCGGGGAGCTGTTTTTT
CASSLAGSTGELFF
>TRBV7-2|14|NA|TRBJ2-7|NA
TGTGCCAGCAGCTTACTTGCGGGGTTCTACGAGCAGTACTTC
CASSLLAGFYEQYF
>TRBV27|14|NA|TRBJ2-7|NA
TGTGCCAGCAGTCGGGCTGGTCAATCCTACGAGCAGTACTTC
CASSRAGQSYEQYF
>TRBV9|14|NA|TRBJ2-7|once
TGTGCCAGCAGCCCGCGGCTAGCGACCGACGAGCAGTACTTC
CASSPRLATDEQYF
>TRBV29-1|13|TRBD1|TRBJ1-1|few
TGCAGCGCGGGACAGGGCAGGAACACTGAAGCTTTCTTT
CSAGQGRNTEAFF
>TRBV30|13|TRBD1|TRBJ2-2|NA
TGTGCCTGGAGAGGGACAGGGGTCGGGGAGCTGTTTTTT
CAWRGTGVGELFF
>TRBV7-2|13|NA|TRBJ2-1|NA
TGTGCCAGCAGCTTACCTGTTCTCAGGGGGCAGTTCTTC
CASSLPVLRGQFF
>TRBV25-1|14|NA|TRBJ1-1|NA
TGTGCCAGCAGTACCAGTGGGTGGGACACTGAAGCTTTCTTT
CASSTSGWDTEAFF
>TRBV20-1|10|NA|TRBJ1-5|NA
TGCAGTGCCATCGGGCAGCCCCAGCATTTT
CSAIGQPQHF
>TRBV30|15|NA|TRBJ2-5|NA
TGTGCCTGGAGCGTACGACAGCTGTCCCAAGAGACCCAGTACTTC
CAWSVRQLSQETQYF
>TRBV30|16|TRBD2|TRBJ2-5|few
TGTGCCTGGAGTGAGGGGACTAGCGTCTCAGTAGAGACCCAGTACTTC
CAWSEGTSVSVETQYF
>TRBV25-1|15|TRBD1|TRBJ2-1|NA
TGTGCCAGCAGTGTAACCCAGGGGGTATCGAGTGAGCAGTTCTTC
CASSVTQGVSSEQFF